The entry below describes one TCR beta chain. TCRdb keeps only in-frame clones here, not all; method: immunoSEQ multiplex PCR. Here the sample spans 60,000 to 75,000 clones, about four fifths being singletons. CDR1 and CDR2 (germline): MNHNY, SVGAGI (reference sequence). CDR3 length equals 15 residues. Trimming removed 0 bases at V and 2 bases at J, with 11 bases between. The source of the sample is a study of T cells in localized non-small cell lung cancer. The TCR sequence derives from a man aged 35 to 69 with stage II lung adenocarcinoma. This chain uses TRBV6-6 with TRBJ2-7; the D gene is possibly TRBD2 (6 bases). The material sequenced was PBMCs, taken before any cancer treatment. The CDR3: CASSYSGGTAYEQYF. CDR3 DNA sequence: TGTGCCAGCAGTTACTCGGGCGGGACCGCCTACGAGCAGTACTTC.